This section outlines one T cell receptor beta chain sequence together with its context. Mismatch with germline at one junction end may stem from a read error. Germline V gives CDR1 SGDLS, CDR2 YYNGEE. This CDR3 has 14 residues. With a J-beta primer mix and a sample-barcoded 5' primer, a second PCR ran about 7 to 12 cycles. TCRdb redid the calling of the 5' RACE reads with MiXCR, one entry per CDR3 protein. Of some 1,500,000 distinct CDR3 sequences listed, about 45% are singletons. These data are taken from a study of blood T cells in healthy people across ages. The receptor was derived from a woman under 30 in good health. Sequences were obtained from blood. This chain connects TRBV9 to TRBJ2-1, with unresolved D. CDR3 sequence (DNA): TGTGCCAGCAGCGTAGACGCGGCCTACAATGGGCAGTTCTTC. Its translation is CASSVDAAYNGQFF.